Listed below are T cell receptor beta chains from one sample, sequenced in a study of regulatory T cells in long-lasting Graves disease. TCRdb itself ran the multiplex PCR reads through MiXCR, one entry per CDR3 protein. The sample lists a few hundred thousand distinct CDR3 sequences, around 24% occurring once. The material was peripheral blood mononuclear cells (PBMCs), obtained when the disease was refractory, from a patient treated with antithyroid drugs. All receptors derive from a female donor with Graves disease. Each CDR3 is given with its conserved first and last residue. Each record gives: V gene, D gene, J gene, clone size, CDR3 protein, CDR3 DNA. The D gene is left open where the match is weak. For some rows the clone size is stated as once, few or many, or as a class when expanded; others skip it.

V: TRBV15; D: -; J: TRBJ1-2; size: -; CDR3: CATSTFRQGVYGYTF; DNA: TGTGCCACCAGCACCTTTAGGCAGGGAGTCTATGGCTACACCTTC
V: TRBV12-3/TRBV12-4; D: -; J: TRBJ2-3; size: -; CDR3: CASSFGPGAKDTQYF; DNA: TGTGCCAGCAGTTTCGGGCCGGGGGCGAAAGATACGCAGTATTTT
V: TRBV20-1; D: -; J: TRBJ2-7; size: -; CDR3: CSAISRQRAYEQYF; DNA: TGCAGTGCTATATCCCGTCAGCGGGCCTACGAGCAGTACTTC
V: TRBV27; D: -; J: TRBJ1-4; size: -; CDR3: CASSSGVREKLFF; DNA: TGTGCCAGCAGTTCAGGGGTACGGGAAAAACTGTTTTTT
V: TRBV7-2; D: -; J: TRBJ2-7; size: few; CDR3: CASSLEQGLDEQYF; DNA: TGTGCCAGCAGCTTAGAACAGGGACTCGACGAGCAGTACTTC
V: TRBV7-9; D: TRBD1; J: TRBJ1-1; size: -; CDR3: CASSPTGDIDEAFF; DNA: TGTGCCAGCAGCCCGACAGGGGACATCGATGAAGCTTTCTTT
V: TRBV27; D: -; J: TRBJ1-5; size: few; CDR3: CASSSRVNQPQHF; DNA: TGTGCCAGCAGTTCCAGAGTTAATCAGCCCCAGCATTTT
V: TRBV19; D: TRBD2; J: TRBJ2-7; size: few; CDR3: CASSLSLAGLAGVEQYF; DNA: TGTGCCAGTAGCCTATCCTTGGCGGGACTAGCGGGAGTCGAGCAGTACTTC
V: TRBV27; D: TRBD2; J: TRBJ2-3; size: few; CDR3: CASSFSGRADTQYF; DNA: TGTGCCAGCAGTTTTAGCGGGAGGGCGGATACGCAGTATTTT
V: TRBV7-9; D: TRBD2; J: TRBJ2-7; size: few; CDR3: CASIRTSGSYEQYF; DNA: TGTGCCAGCATCCGGACTAGCGGCTCCTACGAGCAGTACTTC
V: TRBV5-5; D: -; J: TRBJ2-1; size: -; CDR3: CASSDWLAFREQFF; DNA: TGTGCCAGCAGCGATTGGTTAGCCTTTCGTGAGCAGTTCTTC
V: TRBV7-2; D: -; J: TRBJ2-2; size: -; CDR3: CASSLVTTGELFF; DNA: TGTGCCAGCAGCTTAGTGACCACCGGGGAGCTGTTTTTT
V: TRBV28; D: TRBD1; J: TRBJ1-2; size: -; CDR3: CASSSGTGYANYGYTF; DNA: TGTGCCAGCAGTTCCGGGACAGGGTACGCTAACTATGGCTACACCTTC
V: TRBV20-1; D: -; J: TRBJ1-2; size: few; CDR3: CSARRDILYGYTF; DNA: TGCAGTGCTAGAAGGGACATTCTGTATGGCTACACCTTC
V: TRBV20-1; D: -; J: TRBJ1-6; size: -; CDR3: CSARDWTGAKNSPLYF; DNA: TGCAGTGCTAGAGATTGGACCGGGGCGAAAAATTCACCCCTCTACTTT
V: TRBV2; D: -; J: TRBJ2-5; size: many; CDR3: CASNRAPQETQYF; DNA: TGTGCCAGCAACAGGGCCCCGCAAGAGACCCAGTACTTC
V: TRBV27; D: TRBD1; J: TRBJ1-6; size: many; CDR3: CASSFDRGSYNSPLHF; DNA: TGTGCCAGCAGCTTCGACAGGGGCTCCTATAATTCACCCCTCCACTTT
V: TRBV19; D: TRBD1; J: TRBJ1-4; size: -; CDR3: CASTDRGYEKLFF; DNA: TGTGCCAGTACAGACAGGGGGTACGAAAAACTGTTTTTT
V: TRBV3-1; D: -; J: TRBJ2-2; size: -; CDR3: CASSQVSSPRGHTGELFF; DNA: TGTGCCAGCAGCCAAGTCTCCTCTCCTCGAGGCCACACCGGGGAGCTGTTTTTT
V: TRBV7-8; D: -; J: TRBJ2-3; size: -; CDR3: CASSSGITTDTQYF; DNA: TGTGCCAGCAGCTCCGGGATTACCACAGATACGCAGTATTTT
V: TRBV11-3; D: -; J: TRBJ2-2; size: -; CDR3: CASSFDEELFF; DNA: TGTGCCAGCAGCTTTGATGAGGAGCTGTTTTTT
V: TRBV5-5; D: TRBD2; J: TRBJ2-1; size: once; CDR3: CASSLRTSVRYNEQFF; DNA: TGTGCCAGCAGCTTGAGGACTAGCGTTCGTTACAATGAGCAGTTCTTC
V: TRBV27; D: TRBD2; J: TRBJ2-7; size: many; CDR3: CASTRGGTYEQYF; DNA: TGTGCCAGCACCCGGGGGGGGACCTACGAGCAGTACTTC
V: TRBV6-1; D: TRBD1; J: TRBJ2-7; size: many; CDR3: CASGRGQDVYEQYF; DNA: TGTGCCAGCGGAAGGGGACAGGATGTTTACGAGCAGTACTTC
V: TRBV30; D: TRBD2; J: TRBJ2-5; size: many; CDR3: CACLLAGEETQYF; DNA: TGTGCCTGTTTACTAGCGGGAGAAGAGACCCAGTACTTC
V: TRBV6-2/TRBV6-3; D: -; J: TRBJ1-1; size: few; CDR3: CASTNSNTEAFF; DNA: TGTGCCAGCACCAATAGTAACACTGAAGCTTTCTTT
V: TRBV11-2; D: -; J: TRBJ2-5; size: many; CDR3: CASSARDNQETQYF; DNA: TGTGCCAGCAGCGCGAGGGACAACCAAGAGACCCAGTACTTC
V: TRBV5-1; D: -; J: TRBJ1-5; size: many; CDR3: CASSLEAGPNQPQHF; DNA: TGCGCCAGCAGCTTGGAGGCAGGGCCCAATCAGCCCCAGCATTTT
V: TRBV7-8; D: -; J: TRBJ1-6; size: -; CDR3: CASSLAGADNSPLHF; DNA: TGTGCCAGCAGCTTAGCGGGGGCCGATAATTCACCCCTCCACTTT
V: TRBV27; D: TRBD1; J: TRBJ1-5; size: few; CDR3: CASSSHNRGNFRNRNQPQHF; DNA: TGTGCCAGCAGTTCCCATAACAGGGGGAATTTCCGCAATCGCAATCAGCCCCAGCATTTT
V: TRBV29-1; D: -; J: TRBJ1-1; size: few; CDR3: CSVEGREWTEAFF; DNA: TGCAGCGTTGAAGGCAGGGAATGGACTGAAGCTTTCTTT
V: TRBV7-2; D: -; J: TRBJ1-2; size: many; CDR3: CASSPLLPLYGYTF; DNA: TGTGCCAGCAGCCCCCTTCTCCCTCTCTATGGCTACACCTTC
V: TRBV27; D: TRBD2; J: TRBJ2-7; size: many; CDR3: CASSSWGTSQGKQYF; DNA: TGTGCCAGCAGTTCCTGGGGGACTAGCCAGGGAAAGCAGTACTTC
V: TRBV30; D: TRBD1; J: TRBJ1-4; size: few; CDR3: CAWSNDRDREKLFF; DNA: TGTGCCTGGAGTAACGACAGGGATCGCGAAAAACTGTTTTTT
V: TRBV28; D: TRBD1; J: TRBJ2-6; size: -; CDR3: CASTTGTSGANVLTF; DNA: TGTGCCAGCACGACAGGGACCTCTGGGGCCAACGTCCTGACTTTC
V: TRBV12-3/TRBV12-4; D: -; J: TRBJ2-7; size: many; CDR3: CASSLDNTYEQYF; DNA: TGTGCCAGCAGTTTAGACAATACCTACGAGCAGTACTTC
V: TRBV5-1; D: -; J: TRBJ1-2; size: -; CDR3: CASSLVGSPGYTF; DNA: TGCGCCAGCAGCTTGGTAGGCTCCCCTGGCTACACCTTC
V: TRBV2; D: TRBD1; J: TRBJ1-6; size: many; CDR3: CASSERTGVSPLHF; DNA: TGTGCCAGCAGTGAAAGGACAGGGGTTTCACCCCTCCACTTT
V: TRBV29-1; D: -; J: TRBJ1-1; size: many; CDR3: CSVVLRNTEAFF; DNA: TGCAGCGTTGTGCTCAGGAACACTGAAGCTTTCTTT
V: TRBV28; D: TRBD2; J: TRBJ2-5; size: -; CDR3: CASSSGTSGSQTQYF; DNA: TGTGCCAGCAGTTCCGGGACTAGCGGGAGTCAGACCCAGTACTTC
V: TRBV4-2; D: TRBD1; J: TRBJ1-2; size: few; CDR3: CASSPLTGWDYGYTF; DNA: TGTGCCAGCAGCCCGCTGACAGGGTGGGATTATGGCTACACCTTC